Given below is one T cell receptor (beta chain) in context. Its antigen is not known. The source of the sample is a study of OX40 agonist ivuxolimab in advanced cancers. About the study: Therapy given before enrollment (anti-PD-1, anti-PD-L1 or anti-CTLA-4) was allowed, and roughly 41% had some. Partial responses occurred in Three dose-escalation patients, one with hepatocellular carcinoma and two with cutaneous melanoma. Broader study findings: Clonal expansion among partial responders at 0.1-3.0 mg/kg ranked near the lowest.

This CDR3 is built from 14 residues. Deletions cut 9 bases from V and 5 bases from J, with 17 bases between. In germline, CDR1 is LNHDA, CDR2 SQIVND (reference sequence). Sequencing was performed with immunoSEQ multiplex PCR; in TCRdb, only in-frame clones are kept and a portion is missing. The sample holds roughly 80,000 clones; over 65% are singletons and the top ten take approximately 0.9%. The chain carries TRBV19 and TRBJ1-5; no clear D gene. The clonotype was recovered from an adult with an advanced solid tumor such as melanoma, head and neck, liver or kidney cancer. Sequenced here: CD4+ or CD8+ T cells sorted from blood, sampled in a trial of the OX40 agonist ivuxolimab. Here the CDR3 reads CASADRETYQPQHF. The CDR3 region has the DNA TGTGCCAGCGCCGACCGGGAGACCTATCAGCCCCAGCATTTT.